A selection of T cell receptor beta chains follows, all from one sample in a study of T cell responses to AZD1222 COVID-19 vaccine. Sequenced by immunoSEQ multiplex PCR; TCRdb stores in-frame clones only, minus some. This table has about 100,000 clones, over 75% appearing once. The sequencing used peripheral blood, collected on day 0 of AZD1222 vaccination. These receptors all come from an adult in good health. CDR3s include the opening cysteine and the closing phenylalanine or tryptophan. Each record gives: V gene, J gene, CDR3 length, CDR3 protein.

v_gene: TRBV9; j_gene: TRBJ2-7; len: 15; CDR3aa: CASSVEGQPSYEQYF
v_gene: TRBV10-3; j_gene: TRBJ2-3; len: 16; CDR3aa: CAISSRLAGATDTQYF
v_gene: TRBV4-2; j_gene: TRBJ2-7; len: 16; CDR3aa: CASSQDIASGRPEQYF
v_gene: TRBV29-1; j_gene: TRBJ1-2; len: 8; CDR3aa: CSVNGYTF
v_gene: TRBV7-2; j_gene: TRBJ1-1; len: 16; CDR3aa: CASSLQSTGMNTEAFF
v_gene: TRBV19; j_gene: TRBJ2-7; len: 14; CDR3aa: CASSNRDSSYEQYF
v_gene: TRBV11-2; j_gene: TRBJ1-3; len: 15; CDR3aa: CASSLVTGHGNTIYF
v_gene: TRBV6-5; j_gene: TRBJ2-1; len: 14; CDR3aa: CASSQGPGIYEQFF
v_gene: TRBV10-2; j_gene: TRBJ2-6; len: 15; CDR3aa: CASSRDPTGANVLTF
v_gene: TRBV28; j_gene: TRBJ2-1; len: 14; CDR3aa: CASSLAGLSNEQFF
v_gene: TRBV28; j_gene: TRBJ1-2; len: 14; CDR3aa: CASSLLSGAYGYTF
v_gene: TRBV29-1; j_gene: TRBJ2-3; len: 14; CDR3aa: CSVAVGDPTDTQYF
v_gene: TRBV5-4; j_gene: TRBJ1-1; len: 14; CDR3aa: CASSLAAMNTEAFF
v_gene: TRBV5-4; j_gene: TRBJ2-7; len: 16; CDR3aa: CASSLRAGVVIYEQYF
v_gene: TRBV19; j_gene: TRBJ1-6; len: 14; CDR3aa: CASSISVTFSPLHF
v_gene: TRBV5-6; j_gene: TRBJ1-6; len: 12; CDR3aa: CASSIGTGPSHF
v_gene: TRBV19; j_gene: TRBJ2-7; len: 15; CDR3aa: CASTPGPGPYYEQYF
v_gene: TRBV3-1/TRBV3-2; j_gene: TRBJ2-1; len: 11; CDR3aa: CASSHYNEQFF
v_gene: TRBV7-2; j_gene: TRBJ2-1; len: 15; CDR3aa: CASSLALADDNEQFF
v_gene: TRBV7-3; j_gene: TRBJ2-3; len: 14; CDR3aa: CASSLAGFGDTQYF
v_gene: TRBV27; j_gene: TRBJ2-2; len: 12; CDR3aa: CASRRNTGELFF
v_gene: TRBV20-1; j_gene: TRBJ2-1; len: 15; CDR3aa: CSASGLAGDYNEQFF
v_gene: TRBV3-1/TRBV3-2; j_gene: TRBJ2-5; len: 16; CDR3aa: CASSIGTSGSQETQYF
v_gene: TRBV7-2; j_gene: TRBJ2-3; len: 18; CDR3aa: CASSLDAGDLSWTDTQYF
v_gene: TRBV28; j_gene: TRBJ1-2; len: 13; CDR3aa: CASRRLGVYGYTF
v_gene: TRBV30; j_gene: TRBJ2-7; len: 15; CDR3aa: CAWRPTSGRRYEQYF
v_gene: TRBV18; j_gene: TRBJ2-2; len: 15; CDR3aa: CASSPETTNTGELFF
v_gene: TRBV4-1; j_gene: TRBJ1-2; len: 14; CDR3aa: CASSREHGNYGYTF
v_gene: TRBV28; j_gene: TRBJ2-1; len: 15; CDR3aa: CASSFGGAMASEQFF
v_gene: TRBV5-1; j_gene: TRBJ1-5; len: 13; CDR3aa: CASSLGQDQPQHF
v_gene: TRBV5-4; j_gene: TRBJ1-2; len: 14; CDR3aa: CASSLPRANYGYTF
v_gene: TRBV7-9; j_gene: TRBJ2-3; len: 14; CDR3aa: CASSLGRVTDTQYF
v_gene: TRBV4-1; j_gene: TRBJ2-3; len: 16; CDR3aa: CASSRTSGRYTDTQYF
v_gene: TRBV21-1; j_gene: TRBJ2-7; len: 15; CDR3aa: CASSTSDGPLYEQYF
v_gene: TRBV14; j_gene: TRBJ2-1; len: 19; CDR3aa: CASSLQTSGSHKSYNEQFF
v_gene: TRBV30; j_gene: TRBJ1-5; len: 14; CDR3aa: CAWSAWGGSQPQHF
v_gene: TRBV5-4; j_gene: TRBJ1-1; len: 14; CDR3aa: CASSLHAGYTEAFF
v_gene: TRBV30; j_gene: TRBJ2-5; len: 16; CDR3aa: CAWSKGTAGSVRTQYF
v_gene: TRBV6-5; j_gene: TRBJ1-5; len: 15; CDR3aa: CASTLTVTSNQPQHF
v_gene: TRBV30; j_gene: TRBJ1-4; len: 11; CDR3aa: CAWRSGRKLFF
v_gene: TRBV7-9; j_gene: TRBJ1-5; len: 13; CDR3aa: CASSLGVDQPQHF
v_gene: TRBV4-1; j_gene: TRBJ2-3; len: 15; CDR3aa: CASSQERARTDTQYF
v_gene: TRBV7-9; j_gene: TRBJ1-1; len: 14; CDR3aa: CASSPGTANTEAFF
v_gene: TRBV29-1; j_gene: TRBJ2-1; len: 10; CDR3aa: CSVDDSLSFF
v_gene: TRBV20-1; j_gene: TRBJ1-2; len: 11; CDR3aa: CSARLGWGYTF
v_gene: TRBV2; j_gene: TRBJ1-1; len: 15; CDR3aa: CASSVLVTGGAEAFF
v_gene: TRBV6-5; j_gene: TRBJ2-7; len: 14; CDR3aa: CASSPTLSSYEQYF
v_gene: TRBV10-3; j_gene: TRBJ1-1; len: 13; CDR3aa: CAIRDRDATEAFF
v_gene: TRBV9; j_gene: TRBJ1-2; len: 17; CDR3aa: CASSVDAGGARNYGYTF
v_gene: TRBV30; j_gene: TRBJ1-6; len: 14; CDR3aa: CAWSAGQDHSPLHF
v_gene: TRBV7-9; j_gene: TRBJ2-3; len: 14; CDR3aa: CASSGNHVTDTQYF
v_gene: TRBV2; j_gene: TRBJ1-4; len: 17; CDR3aa: CASSDSPIDRGQEKLFF
v_gene: TRBV3-1/TRBV3-2; j_gene: TRBJ2-5; len: 18; CDR3aa: CASSPGLAGEQTQETQYF